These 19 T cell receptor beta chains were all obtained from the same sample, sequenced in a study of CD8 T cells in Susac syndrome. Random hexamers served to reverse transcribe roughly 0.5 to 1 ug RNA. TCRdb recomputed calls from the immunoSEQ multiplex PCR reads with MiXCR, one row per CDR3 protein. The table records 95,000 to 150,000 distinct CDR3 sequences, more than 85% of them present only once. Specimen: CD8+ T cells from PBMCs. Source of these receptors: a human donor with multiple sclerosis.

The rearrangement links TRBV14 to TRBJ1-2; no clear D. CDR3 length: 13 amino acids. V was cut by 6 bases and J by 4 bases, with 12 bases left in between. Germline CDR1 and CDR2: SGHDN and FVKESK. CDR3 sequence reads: CASSLTRGYGYTF. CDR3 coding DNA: TGTGCCAGCAGTCTGACCCGGGGCTATGGCTACACCTTC.

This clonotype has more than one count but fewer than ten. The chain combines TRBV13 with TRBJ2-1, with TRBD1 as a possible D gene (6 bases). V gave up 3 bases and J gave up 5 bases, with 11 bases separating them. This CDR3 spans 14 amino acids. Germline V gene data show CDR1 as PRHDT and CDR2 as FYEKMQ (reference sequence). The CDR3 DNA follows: TGTGCCAGCAGCTTCCTGGGACACGACAATGAGCAGTTCTTC. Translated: CASSFLGHDNEQFF.

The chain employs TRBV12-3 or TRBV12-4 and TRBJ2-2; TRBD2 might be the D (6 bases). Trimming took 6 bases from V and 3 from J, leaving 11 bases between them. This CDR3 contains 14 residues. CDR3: CASSRDSYTGELFF. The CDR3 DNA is TGTGCCAGCAGCCGGGACTCATACACCGGGGAGCTGTTTTTT.

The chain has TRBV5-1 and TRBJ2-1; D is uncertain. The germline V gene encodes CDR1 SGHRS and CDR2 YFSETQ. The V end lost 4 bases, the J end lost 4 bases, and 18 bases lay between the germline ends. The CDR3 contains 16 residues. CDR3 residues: CASSPGASPVYNEQFF. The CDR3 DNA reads TGCGCCAGCAGCCCGGGTGCTAGTCCCGTATACAATGAGCAGTTCTTC.

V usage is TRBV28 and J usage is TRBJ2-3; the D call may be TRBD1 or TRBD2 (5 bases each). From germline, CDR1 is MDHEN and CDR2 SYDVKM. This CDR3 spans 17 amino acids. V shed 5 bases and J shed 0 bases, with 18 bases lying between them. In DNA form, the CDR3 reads TGTGCCAGCAGTCCACCGATTCCGGGACCCAGCACAGATACGCAGTATTTT. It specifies CASSPPIPGPSTDTQYF. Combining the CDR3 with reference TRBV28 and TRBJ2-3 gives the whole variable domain DVKVTQSSRYLVKRTGEKVFLECVQDMDHENMFWYRQDPGLGLRLIYFSYDVKMKEKGDIPEGYSVSREKKERFSLILESASTNQTSMYLCASSPPIPGPSTDTQYFGPGTRLTVL.

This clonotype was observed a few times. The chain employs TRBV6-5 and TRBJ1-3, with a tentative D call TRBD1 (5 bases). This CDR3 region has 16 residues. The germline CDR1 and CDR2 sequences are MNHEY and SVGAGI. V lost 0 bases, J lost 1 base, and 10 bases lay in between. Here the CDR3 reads CASSYSGGESGNTIYF. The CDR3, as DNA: TGTGCCAGCAGTTACTCCGGGGGAGAGTCTGGAAACACCATATATTTT.

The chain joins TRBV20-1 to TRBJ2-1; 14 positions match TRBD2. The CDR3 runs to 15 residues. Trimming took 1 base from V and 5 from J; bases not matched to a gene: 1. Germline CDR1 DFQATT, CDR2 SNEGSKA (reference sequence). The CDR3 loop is CSARGLAGGHNEQFF. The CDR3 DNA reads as TGCAGTGCTAGAGGACTAGCGGGAGGGCACAATGAGCAGTTCTTC.

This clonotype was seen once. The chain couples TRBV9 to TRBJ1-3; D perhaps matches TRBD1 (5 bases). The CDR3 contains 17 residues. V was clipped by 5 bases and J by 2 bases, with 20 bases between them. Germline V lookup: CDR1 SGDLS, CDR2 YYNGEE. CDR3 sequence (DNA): TGTGCCAGCAGTACCTCCTCGGGGCAGTCTCCTGGAAACACCATATATTTT. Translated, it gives CASSTSSGQSPGNTIYF.

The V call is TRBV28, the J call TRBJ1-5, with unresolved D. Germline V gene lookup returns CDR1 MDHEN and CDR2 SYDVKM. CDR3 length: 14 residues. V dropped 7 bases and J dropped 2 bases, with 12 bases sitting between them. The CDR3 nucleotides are TGTGCCAGCACCCTGAGGATTGGCAATCAGCCCCAGCATTTT. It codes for CASTLRIGNQPQHF.

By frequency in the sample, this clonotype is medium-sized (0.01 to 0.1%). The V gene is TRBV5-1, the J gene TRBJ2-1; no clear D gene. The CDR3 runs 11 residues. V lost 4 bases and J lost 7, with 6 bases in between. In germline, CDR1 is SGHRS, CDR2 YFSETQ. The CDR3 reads CASSLGNEQFF. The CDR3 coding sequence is TGCGCCAGCAGCCTAGGAAATGAGCAGTTCTTC. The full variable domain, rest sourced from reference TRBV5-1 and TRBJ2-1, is KAGVTQTPRYLIKTRGQQVTLSCSPISGHRSVSWYQQTPGQGLQFLFEYFSETQRNKGNFPGRFSGRQFSNSRSEMNVSTLELGDSALYLCASSLGNEQFFGPGTRLTVL.

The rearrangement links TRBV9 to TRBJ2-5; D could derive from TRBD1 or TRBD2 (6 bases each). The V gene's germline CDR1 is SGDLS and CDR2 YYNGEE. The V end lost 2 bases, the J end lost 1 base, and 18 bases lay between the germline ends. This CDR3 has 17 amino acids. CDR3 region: CASSVAGGGNLQETQYF. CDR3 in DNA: TGTGCCAGCAGCGTGGCCGGGGGCGGGAATCTCCAAGAGACCCAGTACTTC.

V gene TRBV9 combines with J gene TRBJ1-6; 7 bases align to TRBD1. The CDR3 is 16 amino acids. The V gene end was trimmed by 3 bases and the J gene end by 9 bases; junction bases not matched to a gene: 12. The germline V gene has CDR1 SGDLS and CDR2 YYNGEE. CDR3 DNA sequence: TGTGCCAGCAGCGCGACAGGGACATCCCTACCTTCACCCCTCCACTTT. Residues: CASSATGTSLPSPLHF.

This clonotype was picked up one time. The CDR3 protein is CASSLGGAIPEAFF. As DNA, the CDR3 is TGTGCCAGCAGCTTGGGGGGGGCGATACCTGAAGCTTTCTTT. V is TRBV13 and J is TRBJ1-1, with D maybe TRBD1 (6 bases). This CDR3 contains 14 residues. The V and J ends lost 3 bases and 6 bases respectively, with 14 bases between them. CDR1 and CDR2 (germline): PRHDT, FYEKMQ (reference sequence).

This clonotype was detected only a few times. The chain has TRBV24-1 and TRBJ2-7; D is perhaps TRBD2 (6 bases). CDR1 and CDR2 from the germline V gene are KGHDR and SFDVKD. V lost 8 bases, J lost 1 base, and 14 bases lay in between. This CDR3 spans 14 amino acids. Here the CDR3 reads CATMGGPHSYEQYV. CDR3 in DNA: TGTGCCACCATGGGAGGTCCCCATTCCTACGAGCAGTACGTC.

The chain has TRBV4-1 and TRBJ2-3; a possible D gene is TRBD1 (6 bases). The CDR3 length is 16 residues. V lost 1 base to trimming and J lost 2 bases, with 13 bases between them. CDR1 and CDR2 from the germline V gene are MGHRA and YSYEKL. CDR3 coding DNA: TGCGCCAGCAGCCAAGGGCTCGACAGGCCCACAGATACGCAGTATTTT. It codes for CASSQGLDRPTDTQYF.

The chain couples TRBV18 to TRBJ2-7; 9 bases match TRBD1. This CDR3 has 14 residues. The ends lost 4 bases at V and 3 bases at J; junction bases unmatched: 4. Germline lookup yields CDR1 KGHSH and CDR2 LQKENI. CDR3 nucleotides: TGTGCCAGCTCACGATGGGACAGGGTCTACGAGCAGTACGTC. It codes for CASSRWDRVYEQYV.

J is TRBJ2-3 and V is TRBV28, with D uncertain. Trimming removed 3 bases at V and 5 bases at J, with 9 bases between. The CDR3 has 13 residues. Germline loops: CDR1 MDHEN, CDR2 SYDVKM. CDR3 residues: CASSFSNKDTQYF. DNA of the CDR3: TGTGCCAGCAGTTTCAGCAACAAAGATACGCAGTATTTT. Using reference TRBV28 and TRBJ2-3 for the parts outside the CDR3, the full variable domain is DVKVTQSSRYLVKRTGEKVFLECVQDMDHENMFWYRQDPGLGLRLIYFSYDVKMKEKGDIPEGYSVSREKKERFSLILESASTNQTSMYLCASSFSNKDTQYFGPGTRLTVL.

The CDR3: CASSDKPGAGEYGYTF. For the CDR3, the DNA is TGTGCCAGCAGCGACAAACCCGGGGCAGGGGAATATGGCTACACCTTC. The rearrangement uses TRBV13 and TRBJ1-2, with D perhaps TRBD1 (6 bases). Trimming stripped 5 bases from V and 5 bases from J, with 21 bases between. Germline CDR1 is PRHDT and CDR2 is FYEKMQ (reference sequence). The CDR3 runs to 16 residues.

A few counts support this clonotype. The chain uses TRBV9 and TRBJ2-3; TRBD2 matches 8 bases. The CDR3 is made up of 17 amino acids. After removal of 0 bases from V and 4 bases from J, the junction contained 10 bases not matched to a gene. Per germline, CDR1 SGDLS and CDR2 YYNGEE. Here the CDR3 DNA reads TGTGCCAGCAGCGTAGGCCTCCACGGGGGGGCCCCAGATACGCAGTATTTT. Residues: CASSVGLHGGAPDTQYF. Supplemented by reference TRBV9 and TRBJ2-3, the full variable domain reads DSGVTQTPKHLITATGQRVTLRCSPRSGDLSVYWYQQSLDQGLQFLIQYYNGEERAKGNILERFSAQQFPDLHSELNLSSLELGDSALYFCASSVGLHGGAPDTQYFGPGTRLTVL.